The clone carrying this TCR beta chain is medium-sized in the sample. Its target is not known. This record belongs to a study of T-cell reconstitution after alpha-beta-depleted transplantation in children. The TCRbeta library incorporated unique molecular identifiers. TCRdb called the PCR reads again in MiXCR, with one record for every CDR3 protein. The data contain 3,000 to 4,000 distinct CDR3 sequences, roughly 11% of them singletons. Overall study results and limits: Recipient T cells and thymic progenitors that survived gave rise to the high TCRbeta diversity observed at day 60 in some patients. When one year had passed after transplant, most T-cell counts and diversity came from newly produced T cells. Several hundred expanded graft clones reportedly gave rise to the alpha-beta T cells present about two months after transplant.

The V and J ends lost 3 bases and 4 bases, in that order; junction bases with no gene match: 7. The germline CDR1 and CDR2 sequences are SGHRS and YFSETQ. The CDR3 totals 14 residues. The input for sequencing was PBMCs, mostly from graft donor cells, taken 360 days after TCRalphabeta/CD19-depleted stem cell transplant. The chain is built from TRBV5-1 and TRBJ2-7, with 7 bases identical to TRBD1. The TCR was taken from a patient aged 2 to 9 who had a stem cell transplant for inherited bone marrow failure, so the T cells may come from the graft donor. Here the CDR3 DNA reads TGCGCCAGCAGCTGGGAACCGGGACAGTACGAGCAGTACTTC. Amino acid sequence: CASSWEPGQYEQYF.